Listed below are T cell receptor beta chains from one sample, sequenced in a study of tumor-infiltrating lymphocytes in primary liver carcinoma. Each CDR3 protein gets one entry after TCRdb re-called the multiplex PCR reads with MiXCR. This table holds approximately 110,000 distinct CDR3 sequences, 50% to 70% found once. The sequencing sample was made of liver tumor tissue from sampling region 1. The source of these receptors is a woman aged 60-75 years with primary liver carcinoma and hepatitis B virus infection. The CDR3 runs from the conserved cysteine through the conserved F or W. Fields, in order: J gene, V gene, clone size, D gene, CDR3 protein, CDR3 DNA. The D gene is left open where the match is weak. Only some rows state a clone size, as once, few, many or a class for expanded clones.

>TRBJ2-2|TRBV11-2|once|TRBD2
CTGSFRLARDAGELFF
TGTACCGGCAGCTTCCGACTAGCGAGAGATGCGGGGGAGCTGTTTTTT
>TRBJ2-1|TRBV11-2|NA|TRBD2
CASSDGTSGGGNEQFF
TGTGCCAGCAGCGACGGGACTAGCGGGGGGGGCAATGAGCAGTTCTTC
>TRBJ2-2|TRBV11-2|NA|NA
CAYSLHPNIGELFF
TGTGCCTACAGCTTACACCCGAACATCGGGGAGCTGTTTTTT
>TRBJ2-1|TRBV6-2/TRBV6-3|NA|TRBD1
CAGSRLVVGQYNEQFF
TGTGCCGGCAGTCGTCTGGTAGTGGGACAGTACAATGAGCAGTTCTTC
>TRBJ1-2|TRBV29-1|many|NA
CSVSNRAYGYTF
TGCAGCGTCTCTAACAGGGCCTATGGCTACACCTTC
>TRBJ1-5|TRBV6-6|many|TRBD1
CASSTNRGTTSNQPQHF
TGTGCCAGCAGTACAAACAGGGGGACCACAAGCAATCAGCCCCAGCATTTT
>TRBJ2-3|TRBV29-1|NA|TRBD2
CSFALAGGRGDTQYF
TGTAGCTTCGCCCTAGCGGGAGGGCGGGGAGATACGCAGTATTTT
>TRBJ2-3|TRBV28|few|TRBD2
CASSFVGGGYTDTQYF
TGTGCCAGCAGTTTTGTGGGCGGGGGTTACACAGATACGCAGTATTTT
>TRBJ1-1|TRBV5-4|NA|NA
CASRGEAGITEAFF
TGTGCCAGCAGGGGAGAGGCAGGGATCACTGAAGCTTTCTTT
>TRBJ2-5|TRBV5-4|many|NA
CASSLGVGEAVRTQYF
TGTGCCAGCAGCTTGGGAGTAGGTGAGGCGGTGCGGACCCAGTACTTC
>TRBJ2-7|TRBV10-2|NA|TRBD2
CASCRLASTYEQYF
TGCGCCAGCTGCAGACTAGCGTCCACCTACGAGCAGTACTTC
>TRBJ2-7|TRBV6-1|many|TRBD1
CASSEGQGAIYEQYF
TGTGCCAGCAGTGAAGGGCAGGGGGCTATTTACGAGCAGTACTTC
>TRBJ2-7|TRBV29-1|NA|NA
CSVEVGTGDTYEQYF
TGCAGCGTTGAGGTAGGGACTGGGGACACCTACGAGCAGTACTTC
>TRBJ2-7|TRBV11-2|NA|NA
CASSFAARRINEEYF
TGTGCCAGCAGCTTCGCAGCCAGAAGAATTAACGAGGAGTACTTC
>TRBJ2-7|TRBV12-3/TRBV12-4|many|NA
CASRRTNYEQYF
TGTGCCAGCAGACGGACAAATTACGAGCAGTACTTC
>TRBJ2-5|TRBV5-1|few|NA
CASSLMGETQYF
TGCGCCAGCAGCTTGATGGGGGAGACCCAGTACTTC
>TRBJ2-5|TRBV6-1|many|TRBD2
CASSSTIGTSGRETQYF
TGTGCCAGCAGTTCTACCATTGGGACTAGCGGCAGGGAGACCCAGTACTTC
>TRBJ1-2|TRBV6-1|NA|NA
CASSENGVDDGCTF
TGTGCCAGCAGTGAAAATGGGGTGGATGATGGCTGCACCTTC
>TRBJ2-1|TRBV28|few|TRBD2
CASRVGTREDNEQFF
TGTGCCAGCAGAGTCGGGACTAGGGAGGACAATGAGCAGTTCTTC
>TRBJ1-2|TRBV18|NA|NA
CASSPFNQGSDYGYTF
TGTGCCAGCTCACCCTTCAACCAAGGGTCGGACTATGGCTACACCTTC
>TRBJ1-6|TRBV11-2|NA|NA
CASSFMDDRPPLHF
TGTGCCAGCAGCTTTATGGATGACCGTCCACCTCTCCACTTT
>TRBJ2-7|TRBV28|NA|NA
CASSPNRYEQYF
TGTGCCAGCAGCCCCAACAGATACGAGCAGTACTTC
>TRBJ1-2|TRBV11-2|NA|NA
CASSLDSGTWKIYGYTF
TGTGCCAGCAGCTTAGACTCCGGGACATGGAAAATCTATGGCTACACCTTC
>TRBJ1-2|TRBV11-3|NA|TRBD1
CASSPRPDRCYGYTF
TGTGCCAGCAGCCCACGACCGGACAGGTGTTATGGCTACACCTTC
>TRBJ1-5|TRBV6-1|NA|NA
CASSSGALGYQPQHF
TGTGCCAGCAGTTCCGGGGCTTTGGGCTATCAGCCCCAGCACTTT
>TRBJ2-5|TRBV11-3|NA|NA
CASSLNEQEIQYF
TGTGCCAGCAGCCTGAACGAGCAAGAGATCCAGTACTTC
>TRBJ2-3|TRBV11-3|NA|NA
CTSSLGLAARDKQYF
TGTACCAGCAGCTTAGGGTTGGCGGCTAGAGATAAGCAGTATTTT
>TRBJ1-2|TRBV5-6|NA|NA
CASSLADAGLHYGHTF
TGTGCCAGCAGCTTGGCCGATGCAGGGCTTCACTATGGCCACACCTTC
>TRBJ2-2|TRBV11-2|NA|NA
CASSPYRRVGELF
TGTGCCAGCAGCCCTTATAGACGGGTCGGGGAGCTATTT
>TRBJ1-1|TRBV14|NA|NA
CASSQDGRCRTEAFF
TGTGCCAGCAGCCAAGATGGCAGGTGTCGGACTGAAGCTTTCTTT
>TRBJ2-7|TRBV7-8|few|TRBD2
CASSLTGGSSLHEQYF
TGTGCCAGCAGCTTAACTGGCGGGAGTTCCCTCCACGAGCAGTACTTC
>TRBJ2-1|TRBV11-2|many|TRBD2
CASSLESGGRALTYNEQFF
TGTGCCAGCAGCTTAGAATCGGGCGGGAGGGCCTTGACCTACAATGAGCAGTTCTTC
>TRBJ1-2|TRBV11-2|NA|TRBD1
CASNLEIAGGDGYTF
TGTGCCAGCAACTTAGAAATAGCAGGGGGCGATGGCTACACCTTC
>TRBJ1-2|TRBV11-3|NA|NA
CANSSGSANYGYTF
TGTGCCAACAGCTCGGGTTCAGCTAACTATGGTTACACCTTC
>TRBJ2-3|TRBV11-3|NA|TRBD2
CATSLRQRAGEPHF
TGTGCCACCAGCTTAAGGCAACGTGCGGGAGAGCCTCACTTC
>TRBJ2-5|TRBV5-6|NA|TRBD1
CASSLDGTGVRETQYF
TGTGCCAGCAGCTTGGACGGGACAGGGGTGCGAGAGACCCAGTACTTC
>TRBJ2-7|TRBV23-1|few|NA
CASSQQGYEQYF
TGCGCCAGCAGTCAACAGGGCTACGAGCAGTACTTC
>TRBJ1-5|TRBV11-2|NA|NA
CASSSGHGGDPQNF
TGTGCCAGCAGCTCGGGACATGGGGGGGATCCCCAGAATTTT
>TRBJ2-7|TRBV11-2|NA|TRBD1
CASSLAGQPYYEQYF
TGTGCCAGCAGCTTAGCGGGACAGCCCTATTACGAACAGTACTTC
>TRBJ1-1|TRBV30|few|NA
CAWSAPRQPRTEAFF
TGTGCCTGGAGTGCCCCTCGACAACCCCGCACTGAAGCTTTCTTT
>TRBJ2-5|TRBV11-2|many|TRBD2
CASSPERGYRQETQYF
TGTGCCAGCAGCCCAGAGCGGGGTTATCGCCAAGAGACCCAGTACTTC
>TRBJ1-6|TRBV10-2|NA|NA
CASRSGPCNSPFHF
TGCGCCAGCAGATCTGGACCGTGTAATTCACCCTTCCACTTT
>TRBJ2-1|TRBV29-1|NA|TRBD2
CSVEGGNSGGNEQFF
TGCAGCGTTGAAGGTGGTAATAGCGGGGGGAATGAGCAGTTCTTT
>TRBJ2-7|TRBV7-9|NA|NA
CASSPKGSGRYEQYF
TGTGCCAGCAGCCCCAAGGGTTCGGGTCGCTACGAGCAGTACTTC
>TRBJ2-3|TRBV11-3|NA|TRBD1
CASSPRQGSSIDALYF
TGTGCCAGCAGCCCCCGACAGGGGTCAAGCATAGATGCGCTGTATTTT
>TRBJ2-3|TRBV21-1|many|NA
CASSNPPGILAGGPGDTQYF
TGTGCCAGCAGCAACCCCCCAGGGATACTAGCGGGAGGGCCAGGAGATACGCAGTATTTT
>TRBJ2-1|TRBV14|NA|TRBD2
CASSQRRTSGSTANEQFF
TGTGCCAGCAGCCAAAGAAGGACTAGCGGGAGTACCGCCAATGAGCAGTTCTTC
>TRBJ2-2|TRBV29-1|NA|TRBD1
CSVWTGGAGELFF
TGCAGCGTTTGGACAGGGGGGGCCGGGGAGCTGTTTTTT
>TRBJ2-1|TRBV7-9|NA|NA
CASSYGGRNGQFF
TGTGCCAGCAGCTACGGGGGTCGAAATGGGCAGTTCTTC
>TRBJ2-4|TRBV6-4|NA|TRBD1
CASSETGGDSKNIQYF
TGTGCCAGCAGTGAGACAGGGGGCGATTCCAAAAACATTCAGTACTTC
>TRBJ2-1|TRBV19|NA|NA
CPSSISGYNEQFF
TGTCCCAGTAGTATATCAGGGTACAATGAGCAGTTCTTC
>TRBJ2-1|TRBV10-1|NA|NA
CASSEGQPAYIAQFF
TGCGCCAGCAGTGAAGGACAGCCGGCCTACATTGCGCAGTTCTTC
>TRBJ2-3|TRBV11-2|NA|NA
CASSLGVGDGDTQYF
TGTGCCAGTAGCTTAGGAGTGGGAGACGGTGATACGCAGTATTTT
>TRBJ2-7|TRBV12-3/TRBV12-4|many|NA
CASSRGTGRIEQYF
TGTGCCAGCAGTCGGGGAACTGGGAGGATAGAGCAGTACTTC
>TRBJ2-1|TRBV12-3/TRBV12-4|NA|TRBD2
CASRQGLAVYNEQFF
TGTGCCAGCAGGCAGGGACTAGCGGTCTACAACGAGCAGTTCTTC
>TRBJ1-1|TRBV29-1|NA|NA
CSVEGGSEAFF
TGCAGCGTGGAGGGTGGTTCTGAAGCTTTCTTT
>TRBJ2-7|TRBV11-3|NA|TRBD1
CVCSPGTGDNYEQYF
TGTGTCTGCAGCCCCGGGACAGGGGACAACTACGAGCAGTACTTC
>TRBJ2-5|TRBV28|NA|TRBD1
CASREGTGVWETQYF
TGTGCCAGCAGGGAAGGTACAGGGGTCTGGGAGACCCAGTACTTC
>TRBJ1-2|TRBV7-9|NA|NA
CASSLAMAATYGYTF
TGTGCCAGCAGCTTAGCGATGGCAGCCACCTATGGCTACACCTTC